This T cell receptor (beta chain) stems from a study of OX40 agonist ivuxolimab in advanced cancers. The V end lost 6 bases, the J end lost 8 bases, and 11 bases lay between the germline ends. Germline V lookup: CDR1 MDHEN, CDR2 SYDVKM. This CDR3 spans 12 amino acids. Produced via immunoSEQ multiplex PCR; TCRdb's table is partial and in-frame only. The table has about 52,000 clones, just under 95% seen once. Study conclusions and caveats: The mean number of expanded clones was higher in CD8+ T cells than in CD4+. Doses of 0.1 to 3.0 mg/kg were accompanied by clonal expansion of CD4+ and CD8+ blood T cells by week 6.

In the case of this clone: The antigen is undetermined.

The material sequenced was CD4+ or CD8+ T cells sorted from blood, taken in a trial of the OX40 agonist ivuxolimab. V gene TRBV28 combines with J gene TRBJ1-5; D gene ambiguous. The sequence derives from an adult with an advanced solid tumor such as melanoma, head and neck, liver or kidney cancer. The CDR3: CASRTPLEPQHF. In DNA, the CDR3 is TGTGCCAGCAGGACCCCCTTAGAGCCCCAGCATTTT.